Presented here are 18 T cell receptor beta chains from one specimen sequenced in a study of low-dose radiotherapy and immunotherapy resistance in tumors. cDNA synthesis used a TRAV/TRBV-specific primer set for both chains. Amplification of TCRs used a constant-region primer and V-primer adapter for 15 to 25 PCR cycles. Each CDR3 protein gets one entry after TCRdb re-called the reads with MiXCR. The table records around 84,000 distinct CDR3 sequences, 15% to 20% of them present only once. Regarding time point: after trial treatment. Treatment described: LDRT plus nivolumab, ipilimumab, low-dose cyclophosphamide and aspirin (RACIN trial). This material consisted of PBMCs, taken after low-dose radiotherapy plus immunotherapy. These receptors were taken from a male donor with prostate cancer.

The V gene is TRBV23-1, the J gene TRBJ2-4; 8 bases line up with TRBD1. TRBV23-1 is sorted into the ORF group, with uncertain function. V lost 10 bases and J lost 3; bases outside the gene matches: 5. This CDR3 region has 13 residues. The CDR3 nucleotides read TGCGCCAAAAAACAGGGGGTCAAAAACATTCAGTACTTC. This gives the protein CAKKQGVKNIQYF.

This clonotype was detected many times. The chain couples TRBV5-1 to TRBJ1-1; D gene unclear. This CDR3 contains 14 residues. V was clipped by 0 bases and J by 1 base, with 7 bases between them. CDR1 and CDR2 from the germline V gene are SGHRS and YFSETQ. The CDR3 sequence: CASSLGQANTEAFF. CDR3 bases: TGCGCCAGCAGCTTGGGTCAGGCGAACACTGAAGCTTTCTTT. Full variable domain (outside the CDR3, taken from reference TRBV5-1 and TRBJ1-1): KAGVTQTPRYLIKTRGQQVTLSCSPISGHRSVSWYQQTPGQGLQFLFEYFSETQRNKGNFPGRFSGRQFSNSRSEMNVSTLELGDSALYLCASSLGQANTEAFFGQGTRLTVV.

A few counts support this clonotype. The V and J genes are TRBV5-1 and TRBJ2-5, with unresolved D. V lost 4 bases and J 1 base, leaving 5 bases between the germline ends. Germline V gene data show CDR1 as SGHRS and CDR2 as YFSETQ. The CDR3 runs 12 residues. Here the CDR3 DNA reads TGCGCCAGCAGCGACCCCCAAGAGACCCAGTACTTC. Protein sequence: CASSDPQETQYF.

This clonotype was counted at least ten times. The CDR3 here is CASSKEQGTMPPYQETQYF. The DNA for the CDR3 is TGTGCCAGCAGCAAAGAACAGGGGACGATGCCCCCGTACCAAGAGACCCAGTACTTC. V and J are TRBV7-2 and TRBJ2-5; 7 bases align to TRBD1. The CDR3 spans 19 residues. Trimming removed 5 bases from V and 0 bases from J; junction bases left unmatched: 18. CDR1 is SGHTA, CDR2 FQGNSA, per germline.

The chain joins TRBV4-2 to TRBJ2-7; 12 nucleotides agree with TRBD2. Per the germline V gene, CDR1 is LGHNA and CDR2 is YNFKEQ. The V gene end was trimmed by 1 base and the J gene end by 7 bases; junction bases not matched to a gene: 11. The CDR3 has 17 residues. The CDR3 region has the DNA TGTGCCAGCAGCCAAGCTGCGACTAGCGGGAGAACCGGGGAGCAGTACTTC. Translating it yields CASSQAATSGRTGEQYF.

This clonotype came up many times. This sequence joins TRBV7-2 and TRBJ2-5; D unclear. CDR3 size: 12 residues. CDR1 and CDR2 from the germline V gene are SGHTA and FQGNSA. V was pared by 10 bases and J by 5 bases, with 14 bases between. In nucleotides, the CDR3 is TGTGCCACCCGCTCACTCCGGGAGACCCAGTACTTC. Its translation: CATRSLRETQYF.

This clonotype was recorded many times. The chain recombines TRBV28 with TRBJ2-1, with D possibly called TRBD1 or TRBD2 (5 bases each). Germline values: CDR1 MDHEN, CDR2 SYDVKM. This CDR3 region has 15 residues. V was pared by 1 base and J by 9 bases, with 16 bases between. The CDR3: CASSLSGWGTGEQFF. In nucleotides, the CDR3 is TGTGCCAGCAGTTTATCGGGCTGGGGGACGGGTGAGCAGTTCTTC. Supplemented by reference TRBV28 and TRBJ2-1, the full variable domain reads DVKVTQSSRYLVKRTGEKVFLECVQDMDHENMFWYRQDPGLGLRLIYFSYDVKMKEKGDIPEGYSVSREKKERFSLILESASTNQTSMYLCASSLSGWGTGEQFFGPGTRLTVL.

At least ten counts were recorded for this clonotype. The gene calls are TRBV6-5 and TRBJ2-7; TRBD2 is a possible D gene (6 bases). CDR3 length: 15 amino acids. The V end lost 0 bases, the J end lost 3 bases, and 12 bases lay between the germline ends. The germline CDR1 and CDR2 sequences are MNHEY and SVGAGI. Here the CDR3 reads CASSYSNSGVYEQYF. Written as DNA, the CDR3 is TGTGCCAGCAGTTACTCGAACTCGGGGGTCTACGAGCAGTACTTC.

This clonotype was observed at least ten times. This rearrangement joins TRBV13 to TRBJ2-5; TRBD1 matches at 10 bases. The germline V gene encodes CDR1 PRHDT and CDR2 FYEKMQ (reference sequence). This CDR3 contains 15 residues. V was pared by 6 bases and J by 5 bases, with 9 bases of the junction left unmatched. CDR3 coding DNA: TGTGCCAGCAGTTACGGACAGGGGGGTTTGGAGACCCAGTACTTC. Translated, it gives CASSYGQGGLETQYF.

There are many counts of this clonotype. V usage is TRBV27 and J usage is TRBJ2-4; tentatively, D is TRBD2 (6 bases). V dropped 3 bases and J dropped 3 bases, with 12 bases sitting between them. The CDR3 loop spans 15 amino acids. Germline CDR1 reads MNHEY; CDR2 reads SMNVEV (reference sequence). CDR3: CASSFSVGGKNIQYF. As DNA, the CDR3 is TGTGCCAGCAGTTTCTCGGTGGGGGGCAAAAACATTCAGTACTTC.

The table lists this clonotype with a few counts. The rearrangement joins TRBV6-2 or TRBV6-3 to TRBJ2-7, with 8 bases aligning to TRBD1. Germline V gene data show CDR1 as MNHEY and CDR2 as SVGEGT. The CDR3 spans 14 residues. The ends lost 6 bases at V and 1 base at J; junction bases unmatched: 5. CDR3 region: CASRTTGASYEQYF. Written as DNA, the CDR3 is TGTGCCAGCAGAACGACAGGGGCGTCCTACGAGCAGTACTTC.

Regarding this clonotype: A far bigger clonotype differs at one base, so this is likely a read error. The chain has TRBV29-1 and TRBJ2-1; 11 bases align to TRBD2. V lost 4 bases, J lost 10 bases, and 6 bases stayed unmatched. The CDR3 runs 13 residues. The germline gives CDR1 SQVTM, CDR2 ANQGSEA. The chain's CDR3 is CSVGLAGSLEQFF. The CDR3 region has the DNA TGCAGCGTTGGACTAGCGGGATCTCTCGAGCAGTTCTTC.

The rearrangement joins TRBV28 to TRBJ2-1, with 15 bases aligning to TRBD2. CDR1 is MDHEN, CDR2 SYDVKM, per germline. Germline trimming cut 6 bases from V and 10 bases from J; bases unmatched to any gene: 25. This CDR3 has 21 amino acids. DNA for the CDR3: TGTGCCAGCAGCCCCACGCAGGGGCGACTACGGGGACTAGCGGGAGGAGGGGAGCAGTTCTTC. Its protein is CASSPTQGRLRGLAGGGEQFF.

There are many counts of this clonotype. An end of the junction differs from the germline gene, which may be a read error. The rearrangement links TRBV4-3 to TRBJ2-1; D gene unclear. Germline values: CDR1 LGHNA, CDR2 YSLEER. The CDR3 length is 15 residues. CDR3 nucleotides: TGCGCCAGCAGCCAAGATCGAACCCTCCGGCGGTCCAAAATCTTC. It encodes CASSQDRTLRRSKIF.

This chain connects TRBV6-1 to TRBJ2-3, with 10 bases that match TRBD2. V shed 6 bases and J 1 base; nucleotides not matched to a gene: 4. CDR3 length equals 15 residues. Germline values: CDR1 MNHNS, CDR2 SASEGT. Here the CDR3 DNA reads TGTGCCAGCAGGATCGGGACTAGCGGCACAGATACGCAGTATTTT. It yields the protein CASRIGTSGTDTQYF.

This clonotype has only one observation. It is likely a read error: a sequence one base away is far more abundant. The chain joins TRBV19 to TRBJ2-4; perhaps TRBD2 as D (6 bases). This CDR3 has 15 residues. From germline, CDR1 is LNHDA and CDR2 SQIVND (reference sequence). Trimming took 7 bases from V and 13 from J, leaving 26 bases between them. The CDR3: CASNPGGFAHNEQYF. CDR3 in DNA: TGTGCCAGTAATCCCGGAGGGTTCGCCCACAATGAGCAGTACTTC. Full variable domain (missing parts from reference TRBV19 and TRBJ2-4): DGGITQSPKYLFRKEGQNVTLSCEQNLNHDAMYWYRQDPGQGLRLIYYSQIVNDFQKGDIAEGYSVSREKKESFPLTVTSAQKNPTAFYLCASNPGGFAHNEQYFGAGTRLSVL.

The chain uses TRBV4-3 and TRBJ1-3, with TRBD1 identical over 9 bases. J was trimmed by 6 bases and V by 5 bases; bases with no gene match: 8. This CDR3 is 15 amino acids long. Germline V gives CDR1 LGHNA, CDR2 YSLEER. CDR3 in amino acids: CASSRDRAGLNTIYF. The CDR3 nucleotides are TGCGCCAGCAGCAGGGACAGGGCCGGGCTAAACACCATATATTTT.

This clonotype occurred many times. The CDR3 loop is CASSQESAGSGELFF. The CDR3 nucleotides read TGTGCCAGCAGCCAAGAATCGGCGGGATCCGGGGAGCTGTTTTTT. This chain uses TRBV3-1 with TRBJ2-2; D possibly corresponds to TRBD2 (6 bases). CDR1 and CDR2 (germline): LGHDT, YNNKEL (reference sequence). CDR3 length: 15 residues. Trimming removed 0 bases at V and 6 bases at J, with 11 bases between.